The entry below describes one TCR beta chain. No antigen is known for it. PCR employed 60 Vbeta and 13 Jbeta primers. Here immunoSEQ multiplex PCR was the method, and the copy in TCRdb shows in-frame clones only, minus some. Among about 140,000 clones listed, 73% were seen once. This entry is derived from a study of cytomegalovirus exposure and HLA in healthy donors. Study conclusions and caveats: Rarity marked most TCR sequences, yet some public TCRs occurred in many donors. Researchers reportedly found TCR beta sequences accurately predicted most subjects' HLA-A and HLA-B alleles.

The trim removed 0 bases at V and 0 bases at J, leaving 2 bases unmatched. The length of the CDR3 is 15 residues. The germline V gene encodes CDR1 SGHDT and CDR2 YYEEEE. The sequenced sample was PBMCs. The chain couples TRBV5-6 to TRBJ2-5; 7 bases align to TRBD2. This receptor was obtained from a woman in her thirties or forties in good health and CMV-seronegative. CDR3 region: CASSLAGGNQETQYF. The CDR3 coding sequence is TGTGCCAGCAGCTTGGCCGGGGGGAACCAAGAGACCCAGTACTTC.